The clone carrying this TCR beta chain turned up a few times. For TCR, cDNA came from 5'RACE template switching, which added a universal primer site and UMIs. One entry per CDR3 protein, called by TCRdb with MiXCR from the 5' RACE reads. The sample holds about 99,000 distinct CDR3 sequences; roughly 5.2% are singletons and the top ten take roughly 41%. This specimen comes from a study of T cells after yellow fever vaccination. The CDR3 is 15 amino acids. V was cut by 0 bases and J by 2 bases, with 11 bases left in between. Germline V gene lookup returns CDR1 SGDLS and CDR2 YYNGEE. The receptor's source is a man aged 18-30 years who received the YFV17D yellow fever vaccine. The sample consisted of CD8+ T cells sorted from PBMCs, taken 10 days after the yellow fever booster vaccination. The chain combines TRBV9 with TRBJ1-2; no firm D call. CDR3: CASSVGSLDNYGYTF. In DNA, the CDR3 is TGTGCCAGCAGCGTAGGGAGTCTAGACAACTATGGCTACACCTTC.